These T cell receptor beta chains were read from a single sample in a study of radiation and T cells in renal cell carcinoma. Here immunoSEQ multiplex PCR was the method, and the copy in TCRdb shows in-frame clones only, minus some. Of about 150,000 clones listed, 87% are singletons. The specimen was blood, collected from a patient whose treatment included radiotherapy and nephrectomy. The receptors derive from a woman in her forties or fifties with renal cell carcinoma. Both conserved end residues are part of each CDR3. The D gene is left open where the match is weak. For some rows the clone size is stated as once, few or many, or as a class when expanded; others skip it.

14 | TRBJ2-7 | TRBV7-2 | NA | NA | TGTGCCAGCAGCTTAGTACTGGCTTACTACGAGCAGTACTTC | CASSLVLAYYEQYF
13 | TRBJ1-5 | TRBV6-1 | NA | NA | TGTGCCAGCAGGTTGGAATGGAATCAGCCCCAGCATTTT | CASRLEWNQPQHF
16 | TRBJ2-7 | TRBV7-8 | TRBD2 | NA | TGTGCCAGCAGCTTAGATCCAGGACTAGCGGGACACGAGCAGTACTTC | CASSLDPGLAGHEQYF
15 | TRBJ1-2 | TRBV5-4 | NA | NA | TGTGCCAGCAGCCCCCCTAACTACGACAGATATGGCTACACCTTC | CASSPPNYDRYGYTF
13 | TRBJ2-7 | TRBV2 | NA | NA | TGTGCCAGCAGTGAGGTGGGGGACTACGAGCAGTACTTC | CASSEVGDYEQYF
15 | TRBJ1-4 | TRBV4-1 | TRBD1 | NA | TGCGCCAGCAGCGCTGTGGGGACAGGGCGCGAAAAACTGTTTTTT | CASSAVGTGREKLFF
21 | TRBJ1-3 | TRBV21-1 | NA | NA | TGTGCCAGCAGCAAAGTAGTGGGTCTTGGTGGACAGGGGACCTCTGGAAACACCATATATTTT | CASSKVVGLGGQGTSGNTIYF
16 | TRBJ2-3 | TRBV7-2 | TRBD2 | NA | TGTGCCAGCAGCTTAGGCCTAGCGGGGGGCACAGATACGCAGTATTTT | CASSLGLAGGTDTQYF
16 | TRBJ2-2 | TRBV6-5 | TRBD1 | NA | TGTGCCAGCAGTTACTCGGAGACAGGGGCACCCGGGGAGCTGTTTTTT | CASSYSETGAPGELFF
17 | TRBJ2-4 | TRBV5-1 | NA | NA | TGCGCCAGCAGCATACCCCGGGACGGTGAAGCCAAAAACATTCAGTACTTC | CASSIPRDGEAKNIQYF
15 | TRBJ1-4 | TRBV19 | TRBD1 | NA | TGTGCCAGTAGTACAGGACAGGTTGCTAATGAAAAACTGTTTTTT | CASSTGQVANEKLFF
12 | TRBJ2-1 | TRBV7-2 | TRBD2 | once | TGTGCCAGCAGCTTTAGGGAGGGTGAGCAGTTCTTC | CASSFREGEQFF
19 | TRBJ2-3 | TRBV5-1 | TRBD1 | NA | TGCGCCAGCAGCTTAGGACAGGGGGGAATGAGAAAACACACAGATACGCAGTATTTT | CASSLGQGGMRKHTDTQYF
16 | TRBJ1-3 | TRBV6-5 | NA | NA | TGTGCCAGCAGTTACTCGTCTGCGGGAGTTGGAAACACCATATATTTT | CASSYSSAGVGNTIYF
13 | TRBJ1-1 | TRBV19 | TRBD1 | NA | TGTGCCAGTAGTCCGGGACAGTACACTGAAGCTTTCTTT | CASSPGQYTEAFF
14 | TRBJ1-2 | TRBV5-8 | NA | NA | TGTGCCAGCAGCTTGTGGGGGGCCGTGGGCGGCTACACCTTC | CASSLWGAVGGYTF
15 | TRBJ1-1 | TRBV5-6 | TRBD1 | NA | TGTGCCAGCAGCCCCTGGGCCAGGGGGCCCCCTGAAGCTTTCTTT | CASSPWARGPPEAFF
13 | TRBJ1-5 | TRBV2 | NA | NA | TGTGCCAGCAGTGAAGTTTCGGTCCAGCCCCAGCATTTT | CASSEVSVQPQHF
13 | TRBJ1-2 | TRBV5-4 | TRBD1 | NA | TGTGCCAGCAGCTTGTTGTCAGGGGGAGGCTACACCTTC | CASSLLSGGGYTF
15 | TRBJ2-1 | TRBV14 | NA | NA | TGTGCCAGCAGCCAAGGGCCCGGGGCCTACAATGAGCAGTTCTTC | CASSQGPGAYNEQFF
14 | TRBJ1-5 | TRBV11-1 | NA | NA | TGTGCCAGCAGCTCCCCCCGGGGGAATCAGCCCCAGCATTTT | CASSSPRGNQPQHF
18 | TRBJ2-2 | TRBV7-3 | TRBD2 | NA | TGTGCCAGCAGCTTATCGGGACTAGCGGGAGCCAACACCGGGGAGCTGTTTTTT | CASSLSGLAGANTGELFF
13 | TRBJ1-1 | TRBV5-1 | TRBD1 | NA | TGCGCCAGCAGCTCCAGGGGGCAGACTGAAGCTTTCTTT | CASSSRGQTEAFF
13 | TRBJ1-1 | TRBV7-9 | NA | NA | TGTGCCAGCAGCCCCGGAGATCAGGGTGAAGCTTTCTTT | CASSPGDQGEAFF
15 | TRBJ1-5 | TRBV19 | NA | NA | TGTGCCAGTAAGAGACCGGAGGGAAACAATCAGCCCCAGCATTTT | CASKRPEGNNQPQHF
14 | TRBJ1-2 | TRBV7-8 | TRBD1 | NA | TGTGCCAGCAGCTTGGGACAGGGGGCGAGGGGCTACACCTTC | CASSLGQGARGYTF
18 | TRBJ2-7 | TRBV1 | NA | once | TGCACCAGCAGCCAAGATTGCGGGGATCTAGCGGGGAACTACGAGCAGTACTTC | CTSSQDCGDLAGNYEQYF
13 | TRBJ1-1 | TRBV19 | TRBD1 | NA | TGTGCCAGTAGTAAGACAGGGGCCACTGAAGCTTTCTTT | CASSKTGATEAFF
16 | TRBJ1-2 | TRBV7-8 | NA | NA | TGTGCCAGCAGCTTAGGGCGTGTTTCCTTAAACTATGGCTACACCTTC | CASSLGRVSLNYGYTF
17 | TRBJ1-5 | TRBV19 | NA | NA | TGTGCCAGTAGTAGAACCGCAGGGGCCTCTAGCAATCAGCCCCAGCATTTT | CASSRTAGASSNQPQHF
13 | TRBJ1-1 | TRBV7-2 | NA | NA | TGTGCCAGCAGCTTTACGGGAGGCACTGAAGCTTTCTTT | CASSFTGGTEAFF
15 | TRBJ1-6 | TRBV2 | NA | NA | TGTGCCAGCAGTGAAAGACGGCCTGATAATTCACCCCTCCACTTT | CASSERRPDNSPLHF
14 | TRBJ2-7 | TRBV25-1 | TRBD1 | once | TGTGCCAGCAGTGCCATGACAGGGTTCTACGAGCAGTACTTC | CASSAMTGFYEQYF
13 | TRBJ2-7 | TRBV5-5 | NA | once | TGTGCCAGCAGCCCCTTGACCACCTACGAGCAGTACTTC | CASSPLTTYEQYF
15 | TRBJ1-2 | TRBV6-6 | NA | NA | TGTGCCAGCAGTTACTCCACAGGGTTAAACTATGGCTACACCTTC | CASSYSTGLNYGYTF
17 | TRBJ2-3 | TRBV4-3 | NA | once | TGCGCCAGCAGCCATTATTTCGGGGACACCGGGGCAGATACGCAGTATTTT | CASSHYFGDTGADTQYF
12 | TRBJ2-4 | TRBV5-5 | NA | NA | TGTGCCAGCAGCTATCAACAGGGAGCGGCGTACTTC | CASSYQQGAAYF
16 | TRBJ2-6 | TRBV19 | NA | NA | TGTGCCAGTAGTCGGCCCGGGGGACCTGGGGCCAACGTCCTGACTTTC | CASSRPGGPGANVLTF
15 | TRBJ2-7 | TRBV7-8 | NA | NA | TGTGCCAGCAGCTTAGAATCGGACAGTACCTACGAGCAGTACTTC | CASSLESDSTYEQYF
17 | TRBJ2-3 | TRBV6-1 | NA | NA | TGTGCCAGCAGTGAAGCGCCCGGGGGCTCCATCCTCGAGCCGCAGTATTTT | CASSEAPGGSILEPQYF
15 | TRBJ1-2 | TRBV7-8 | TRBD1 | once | TGTGCCAGCAGCTTGCGGGGACAGGCTAACTATGGCTACACCTTC | CASSLRGQANYGYTF
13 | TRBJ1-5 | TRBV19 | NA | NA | TGTGCCAGTAATAGACAGACCAATCAGCCCCAGCATTTT | CASNRQTNQPQHF
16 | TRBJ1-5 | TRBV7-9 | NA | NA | TGTGCCAGCAGCGTCGGGCTGGGGGAAAGGACTCAGCCCCAGCATTTT | CASSVGLGERTQPQHF
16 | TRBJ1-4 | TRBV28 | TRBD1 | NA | TGTGCCAGCAGTTCCCCCTCCGGGACAGATAATGAAAAACTGTTTTTT | CASSSPSGTDNEKLFF
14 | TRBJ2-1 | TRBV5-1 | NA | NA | TGCGCCAGCAGCTTACAGGGATCCCACAATGAGCAGTTCTTC | CASSLQGSHNEQFF
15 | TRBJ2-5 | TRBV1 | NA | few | TGCACCAGCAGCCAAGTCCGAGGGGGCCGAGAGACCCAGTACTTC | CTSSQVRGGRETQYF
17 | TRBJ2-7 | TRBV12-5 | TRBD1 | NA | TGTGCTAGTGGTTTGGCTCTCTCGGGACAGGGGGCTTACGAGCAGTACTTC | CASGLALSGQGAYEQYF
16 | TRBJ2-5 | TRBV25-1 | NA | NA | TGTGCCAGCAGTGAATCTCGGACAGGGAGGGGAGAGACCCAGTACTTC | CASSESRTGRGETQYF
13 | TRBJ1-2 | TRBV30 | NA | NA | TGTGCCTGGAATACAGTTCCTAACTATGGCTACACCTTC | CAWNTVPNYGYTF
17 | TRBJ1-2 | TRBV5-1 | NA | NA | TGCGCCAGCAGCCCCTCCGGGGTTCTACGAGGGAACTATGGCTACACCTTC | CASSPSGVLRGNYGYTF